This TCR beta chain comes out of a study of monozygotic twins with cystic fibrosis. The germline CDR1 and CDR2 sequences are SGHVS and FQNEAQ. The CDR3 covers 14 residues. The ends were cut back, 0 bases at V and 3 bases at J, with 6 bases in the middle. TCRdb's copy holds only in-frame clones and misses some; the assay was immunoSEQ multiplex PCR. The sample lists over 30,000 clones, under 95% seen once, with 0.19% in the top ten. Sequencing used blood. The chain recombines TRBV7-8 with TRBJ1-5; D is ambiguous. This receptor was taken from a boy aged 2-9 years with cystic fibrosis. The CDR3 sequence: CASSLARFNQPQHF. In DNA form, the CDR3 reads TGTGCCAGCAGCTTAGCGAGATTCAATCAGCCCCAGCATTTT.